Listed below are T cell receptor beta chains from one sample, sequenced in a study of blood T cell repertoires in COVID-19. Libraries were prepared by immunoSEQ multiplex PCR; TCRdb keeps only in-frame clonotypes and omits some of them. This sample yields around 250,000 clones, of which roughly nine tenths are seen a single time; 6.2% belongs to the top ten. Material: peripheral blood. The receptor source for this set is a man between 60 and 70 years old with acute or convalescent COVID-19. The CDR3 runs from the conserved cysteine through the conserved F or W. The order of the fields is V gene, D gene, clone size, J gene, CDR3 protein, CDR3 DNA. D genes are given only for firm matches. Size is omitted from some rows. Given values are once, few, many or a class for expanded clones.

v_gene: TRBV6-2/TRBV6-3; d_gene: TRBD1; abundance: .; j_gene: TRBJ1-6; CDR3aa: CASSSGTGVSPLHF; CDR3nt: TGTGCCAGCAGCTCCGGGACAGGGGTCTCACCCCTCCACTTT
v_gene: TRBV6-5; d_gene: .; abundance: .; j_gene: TRBJ2-2; CDR3aa: CASSPSGGTGELFF; CDR3nt: TGTGCCAGCAGTCCCTCCGGGGGCACCGGGGAGCTGTTTTTT
v_gene: TRBV20-1; d_gene: .; abundance: .; j_gene: TRBJ2-7; CDR3aa: CSAIRVYEQYF; CDR3nt: TGCAGTGCTATCAGGGTGTACGAGCAGTACTTC
v_gene: TRBV19; d_gene: TRBD1; abundance: once; j_gene: TRBJ2-7; CDR3aa: CASSNPDRVPYEQYF; CDR3nt: TGTGCCAGTAGTAACCCTGACAGGGTCCCCTACGAGCAGTACTTC
v_gene: TRBV9; d_gene: TRBD1; abundance: .; j_gene: TRBJ2-5; CDR3aa: CASSVTPGQKETQYF; CDR3nt: TGTGCCAGCAGCGTAACCCCGGGACAGAAAGAGACCCAGTACTTC
v_gene: TRBV28; d_gene: .; abundance: .; j_gene: TRBJ2-7; CDR3aa: CASSLTGYEQYF; CDR3nt: TGTGCCAGCAGTTTAACGGGCTACGAGCAGTACTTC
v_gene: TRBV6-2/TRBV6-3; d_gene: .; abundance: .; j_gene: TRBJ2-1; CDR3aa: CASSGLAYNEQFF; CDR3nt: TGTGCCAGCAGTGGACTCGCCTACAATGAGCAGTTCTTC
v_gene: TRBV7-2; d_gene: .; abundance: few; j_gene: TRBJ1-2; CDR3aa: CASSLSPAFVGYTF; CDR3nt: TGTGCCAGCAGCTTAAGCCCCGCGTTCGTCGGCTACACCTTC
v_gene: TRBV2; d_gene: TRBD2; abundance: .; j_gene: TRBJ2-7; CDR3aa: CASSDGGRPSYEQYF; CDR3nt: TGTGCCAGCAGTGACGGCGGGAGGCCCTCCTACGAGCAGTACTTC
v_gene: TRBV6-1; d_gene: .; abundance: .; j_gene: TRBJ1-1; CDR3aa: CASSERVRGSRVGAFF; CDR3nt: TGTGCCAGCAGTGAACGTGTCAGGGGATCCCGAGTGGGGGCTTTCTTT
v_gene: TRBV6-5; d_gene: TRBD1; abundance: .; j_gene: TRBJ1-2; CDR3aa: CASRSTGVGYGYTF; CDR3nt: TGTGCCAGTAGAAGCACAGGGGTGGGGTATGGCTACACCTTC
v_gene: TRBV11-3; d_gene: TRBD1; abundance: .; j_gene: TRBJ2-5; CDR3aa: CASSLRTGGGETQYF; CDR3nt: TGTGCCAGCAGTTTGAGGACAGGGGGCGGGGAGACCCAGTACTTC
v_gene: TRBV9; d_gene: .; abundance: .; j_gene: TRBJ2-1; CDR3aa: CASSPRSYNEQFF; CDR3nt: TGTGCCAGCAGTCCCCGCTCCTACAATGAGCAGTTCTTC
v_gene: TRBV6-6; d_gene: .; abundance: .; j_gene: TRBJ1-4; CDR3aa: CASTEGRGHEKLFF; CDR3nt: TGTGCCAGCACAGAGGGCAGGGGACATGAAAAACTGTTTTTT
v_gene: TRBV5-1; d_gene: TRBD2; abundance: .; j_gene: TRBJ2-7; CDR3aa: CASSLVPSGAPYEQYF; CDR3nt: TGCGCCAGCAGCTTGGTTCCTAGCGGGGCTCCCTACGAGCAGTACTTC
v_gene: TRBV9; d_gene: TRBD2; abundance: .; j_gene: TRBJ2-1; CDR3aa: CASSPPGTIIDNEQFF; CDR3nt: TGTGCCAGCAGCCCACCCGGGACTATAATAGACAATGAGCAGTTCTTC
v_gene: TRBV2; d_gene: .; abundance: .; j_gene: TRBJ2-2; CDR3aa: CASRRQMNTGELFF; CDR3nt: TGTGCCAGCCGGAGGCAGATGAACACCGGGGAGCTGTTTTTT
v_gene: TRBV6-6; d_gene: TRBD1; abundance: .; j_gene: TRBJ1-1; CDR3aa: CASSPTHRGLTNTEAFF; CDR3nt: TGTGCCAGCAGTCCGACCCACAGGGGGCTTACGAACACTGAAGCTTTCTTT
v_gene: TRBV9; d_gene: TRBD1; abundance: .; j_gene: TRBJ1-1; CDR3aa: CASLPRGRSTEAFF; CDR3nt: TGTGCCAGCCTACCCAGGGGGCGTAGCACTGAAGCTTTCTTT
v_gene: TRBV7-2; d_gene: .; abundance: many; j_gene: TRBJ2-7; CDR3aa: CASSLRLDGYEQYF; CDR3nt: TGTGCCAGCAGCCTACGGCTAGACGGGTACGAGCAGTACTTC
v_gene: TRBV28; d_gene: .; abundance: .; j_gene: TRBJ1-4; CDR3aa: CASTPRGGGRTNEKLFF; CDR3nt: TGTGCCAGCACCCCAAGGGGGGGAGGAAGGACTAATGAAAAACTGTTTTTT
v_gene: TRBV28; d_gene: TRBD1; abundance: .; j_gene: TRBJ1-5; CDR3aa: CASSLTGEIGQPQHF; CDR3nt: TGTGCCAGCAGTTTAACAGGGGAAATAGGTCAGCCCCAGCATTTT
v_gene: TRBV11-2; d_gene: .; abundance: .; j_gene: TRBJ1-1; CDR3aa: CASSLFRGSTEAFF; CDR3nt: TGTGCCAGCAGCTTATTTCGGGGGAGCACTGAAGCTTTCTTT
v_gene: TRBV18; d_gene: .; abundance: .; j_gene: TRBJ2-1; CDR3aa: CASSRGSGTLSQYNEQFF; CDR3nt: TGTGCCAGCTCACGGGGTAGCGGTACCCTTAGCCAATACAATGAGCAGTTCTTC
v_gene: TRBV18; d_gene: TRBD1; abundance: .; j_gene: TRBJ2-5; CDR3aa: CASSPRQGNQETQYF; CDR3nt: TGTGCCAGCTCACCACGACAGGGCAACCAAGAGACCCAGTACTTC
v_gene: TRBV12-3/TRBV12-4; d_gene: .; abundance: .; j_gene: TRBJ1-2; CDR3aa: CASSLRRDYGYTF; CDR3nt: TGTGCCAGCAGTTTAAGGAGGGACTATGGCTACACCTTC
v_gene: TRBV7-2; d_gene: TRBD2; abundance: once; j_gene: TRBJ2-2; CDR3aa: CASSPTSGDTGELFF; CDR3nt: TGTGCCAGCAGCCCGACTAGCGGAGACACCGGGGAGCTGTTTTTT
v_gene: TRBV9; d_gene: .; abundance: .; j_gene: TRBJ1-4; CDR3aa: CASSVEGAQDGNEKLFF; CDR3nt: TGTGCCAGCAGCGTAGAGGGAGCGCAGGACGGTAATGAAAAACTGTTTTTT
v_gene: TRBV2; d_gene: .; abundance: few; j_gene: TRBJ1-5; CDR3aa: CASTETALGPQHF; CDR3nt: TGTGCCAGCACCGAGACAGCGCTAGGGCCCCAGCATTTT
v_gene: TRBV29-1; d_gene: .; abundance: .; j_gene: TRBJ1-2; CDR3aa: CSVDNPLSNYGYTF; CDR3nt: TGCAGCGTTGATAACCCCCTATCTAACTATGGCTACACCTTC
v_gene: TRBV6-5; d_gene: .; abundance: .; j_gene: TRBJ1-5; CDR3aa: CASSSSQGNQPQHF; CDR3nt: TGTGCCAGCAGTTCCAGTCAGGGAAATCAGCCCCAGCATTTT
v_gene: TRBV11-2; d_gene: .; abundance: .; j_gene: TRBJ1-1; CDR3aa: CASSLDQGRDEAFF; CDR3nt: TGTGCCAGCAGCTTAGATCAGGGAAGGGATGAAGCTTTCTTT
v_gene: TRBV7-2; d_gene: TRBD2; abundance: .; j_gene: TRBJ2-3; CDR3aa: CASSSRLAGTDTQYF; CDR3nt: TGTGCCAGCAGCTCCCGACTAGCGGGCACAGATACGCAGTATTTT
v_gene: TRBV28; d_gene: TRBD1; abundance: .; j_gene: TRBJ1-5; CDR3aa: CASKTEERQGFGLGNQPQHF; CDR3nt: TGTGCCAGCAAAACGGAAGAGAGACAGGGTTTCGGCCTGGGCAATCAGCCCCAGCATTTT
v_gene: TRBV7-2; d_gene: TRBD1; abundance: .; j_gene: TRBJ2-2; CDR3aa: CASSFMTGDDTGELFF; CDR3nt: TGTGCCAGCAGCTTCATGACAGGGGACGACACCGGGGAGCTGTTTTTT
v_gene: TRBV2; d_gene: TRBD1; abundance: .; j_gene: TRBJ1-6; CDR3aa: CASTQRTGGDYNSPLHF; CDR3nt: TGTGCCAGCACCCAACGGACAGGGGGCGACTATAATTCACCCCTCCACTTT
v_gene: TRBV12-2; d_gene: .; abundance: .; j_gene: TRBJ1-3; CDR3aa: CASRHPRGHSGNTIYF; CDR3nt: TGTGCAAGTCGCCATCCCCGTGGACACTCTGGAAACACCATATATTTT
v_gene: TRBV12-3/TRBV12-4; d_gene: .; abundance: .; j_gene: TRBJ2-1; CDR3aa: CASSFIDDEQFF; CDR3nt: TGTGCCAGCAGTTTTATAGATGATGAGCAGTTCTTC
v_gene: TRBV25-1; d_gene: .; abundance: .; j_gene: TRBJ2-1; CDR3aa: CASSGNRPLYNEQFF; CDR3nt: TGTGCCAGCAGCGGGAACAGACCCTTATACAATGAGCAGTTCTTC
v_gene: TRBV28; d_gene: TRBD1; abundance: .; j_gene: TRBJ2-5; CDR3aa: CASSSNSGQGQETQYF; CDR3nt: TGTGCCAGCAGTTCGAATTCCGGACAGGGGCAAGAGACCCAGTACTTC
v_gene: TRBV7-2; d_gene: TRBD2; abundance: .; j_gene: TRBJ2-7; CDR3aa: CASSLGTSGMYEQYF; CDR3nt: TGTGCCAGCAGCTTGGGGACTAGCGGGATGTACGAGCAGTACTTC
v_gene: TRBV7-9; d_gene: TRBD1; abundance: .; j_gene: TRBJ2-7; CDR3aa: CASSHLRDRRSYEQYF; CDR3nt: TGTGCCAGCAGCCACCTCCGGGACAGGAGATCCTACGAGCAGTACTTC
v_gene: TRBV7-9; d_gene: .; abundance: once; j_gene: TRBJ1-5; CDR3aa: CASSLQNQPQHF; CDR3nt: TGTGCCAGCAGCTTACAAAATCAGCCCCAGCATTTT
v_gene: TRBV3-1/TRBV3-2; d_gene: TRBD2; abundance: .; j_gene: TRBJ2-2; CDR3aa: CASGLAGPTGELFF; CDR3nt: TGTGCCAGCGGACTAGCGGGACCCACCGGGGAGCTGTTTTTT
v_gene: TRBV5-4; d_gene: .; abundance: .; j_gene: TRBJ2-5; CDR3aa: CASSLFPGQETQYF; CDR3nt: TGTGCCAGCAGCTTGTTTCCGGGTCAAGAGACCCAGTACTTC